This T cell receptor beta chain derives from a study of T-cell memory formation after mild COVID-19. Study context: Clusters of TCRs were largely donor specific.

Findings and caveats of the study: Day 15 to 85 contracting clones showed balanced CD4/CD8; later expanders leaned CD4+.

To note about this clonotype: Its antigen is still unknown.

Libraries for TCRalpha and TCRbeta carried sample barcodes and unique molecular identifiers via 5'RACE. TCRdb used MiXCR to reprocess the 5' RACE reads, holding one entry per CDR3 protein. The sample includes fewer than 400,000 distinct CDR3 sequences, more than 15% of them seen just once. Per germline, CDR1 SGHTA and CDR2 FQGTGA. The CDR3 consists of 15 residues. Trimming shortened V by 2 bases and J by 3 bases, and 13 bases separated the two germline ends. The rearrangement joins TRBV7-3 to TRBJ1-2; maybe TRBD1 (6 bases). What was sequenced was PBMCs or a T cell subset sorted from them (not recorded which). This sequence originates from a man younger than 35 who had mild COVID-19 (a few samples of this study predate the infection). Cell type and time point are not known. This CDR3 is CASSLLGRGDYGYTF. CDR3 nucleotides: TGTGCCAGCAGCTTACTGGGCAGGGGCGACTATGGCTACACCTTC.